This T cell receptor beta chain was sequenced for a study of T cells in Graves' hyperthyroidism and ophthalmopathy. Amplification of TCR beta CDR3 regions was performed using RNA transcripts as template. The HTBI set primed first-round TCR CDR3 RT-PCR. TCRdb ran MiXCR on the multiplex PCR reads and lists one entry per CDR3 protein. The sample carries 650,000 to 800,000 distinct CDR3 sequences, less than 45% recorded once. Clinicians diagnosed patients from clinical symptoms, serum thyroxine and TRAb, thyroid ultrasound and orbital computed tomography. Germline V gene data show CDR1 as MRHNA and CDR2 as SNTAGT. CDR3 size: 13 residues. Trimming cost V 3 bases and J 7 bases, with 10 bases left between them. This clonotype has a count of ten or more.

Sequenced material: peripheral blood or thyroid tissue (not recorded which). The clonotype comes from an adult man with Graves' disease, either hyperthyroidism or ophthalmopathy (not recorded which). The chain couples TRBV6-4 to TRBJ1-5; D possibly corresponds to TRBD1 (5 bases). CDR3 DNA: TGTGCCAGCAGTGAGGGGCTTGACCAGCCCCAGCATTTT. Translation: CASSEGLDQPQHF.